This note documents a single T cell receptor beta chain sequence. This clonotype was recorded a few times. The target of this receptor is not known. Base quality data are lacking; no much larger clone is found one base away. The germline V gene encodes CDR1 MNHEY and CDR2 SVGAGI. Unmatched junction bases come to 20, with V trimmed by 3 bases and J by 8 bases. Inclusive of the bounding cysteine and phenylalanine, the CDR3 is 18 residues long. Of the read, only the CDR3 DNA is kept; its 54 bases are in frame from base 1. These data come from a study of T-cell reconstitution after alpha-beta-depleted transplantation in children (dated by TCRdb to 2016 to 2018). Regarding the complete study: Using TCR repertoire profiling, the study followed T-cell immune reconstitution in a quantitative way in children after TCRalphabeta/CD19-depleted allogeneic hematopoietic cell transplantation. The paper as a whole reports these results and caveats: The high TCRbeta diversity at day 60 in some patients was ascribed to recipient T cells and intrathymic progenitors that had survived conditioning. Hyperexpanded clone frequencies declined over subsequent months; after one year, T-cell counts and TCRbeta diversity were mostly attributed to newly produced T cells. The apparently early recovery of alphabetaT-cell counts about two months after transplant reportedly depended on only several hundred rapidly expanded clones that came from non-depleted graft cells.

Sample treatment or condition, as interpreted from the label and publication: allogeneic hematopoietic cell transplantation with graft depleted of TCRalphabeta T cells and CD19 B cells. The children who served as transplant recipients had been given grafts of TCRalphabeta/CD19-depleted allogeneic hematopoietic cells. Library preparation employed PCR. TCRdb shows the sequencer as Illumina HiSeq 2500. TCR library preparation used molecular barcoding, with unique molecular identifiers applied to normalize quantification of the TCRbeta repertoire. TCRdb reprocessed the public reads (quality trimming at Q25 with fastp, clone calling with MiXCR) and kept in-frame beta chains. Rows are unified per CDR3 protein, each entry keeping the most common DNA and genes. For this sample there are about 980,000 distinct CDR3 sequences; roughly 29% appear just once. 25% to 35% of the sample is taken by the ten largest.

Recombination connected TRBV6-5 to TRBJ1-2; 8 bases in between match TRBD1. The sequencing here drew on PBMCs, mostly from graft donor cells, taken 360 days after TCRalphabeta/CD19-depleted stem cell transplant. The source is a boy younger than two who had a stem cell transplant for SCID, so the T cells may come from the graft donor. The DNA sequence is TGTGCCAGCAGTTATCGTGGGACAGGAACCCACGTATCGCGGGGCTACACCTTC. This sequence encodes CASSYRGTGTHVSRGYTF.